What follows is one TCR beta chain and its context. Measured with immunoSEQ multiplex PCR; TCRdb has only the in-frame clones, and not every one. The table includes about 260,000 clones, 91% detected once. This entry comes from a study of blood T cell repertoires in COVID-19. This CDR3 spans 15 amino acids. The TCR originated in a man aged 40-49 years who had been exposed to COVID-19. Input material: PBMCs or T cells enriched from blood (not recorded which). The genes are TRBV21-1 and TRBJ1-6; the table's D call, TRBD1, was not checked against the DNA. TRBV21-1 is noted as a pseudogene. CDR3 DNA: TGTGCCAGCAGCAACCCAACAGGGTTTGGGTCACCCCTCCACTTT. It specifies CASSNPTGFGSPLHF.